This T cell receptor beta chain emerged from a study of Graves' ophthalmopathy and Graves' hyperthyroidism. Germline assignment: CDR1 LNHDA and CDR2 SQIVND (reference sequence). V was clipped by 7 bases and J by 6 bases, with 19 bases between them. The CDR3 is made up of 15 amino acids. Amplification of TCR beta CDR3 regions used RNA transcripts. A first-round RT-PCR used HTBI primers, followed by a second-round multiplex PCR. TCRdb passed the multiplex PCR reads through MiXCR, listing each CDR3 protein once. The sample shows 300,000 to 450,000 distinct CDR3 sequences, about 18% of them seen only once. This clonotype was seen many times.

This receptor was identified in an adult woman with stable Graves' hyperthyroidism. The gene calls are TRBV19 and TRBJ2-4; no firm D call. Sequencing input: peripheral blood. The CDR3 region has the DNA TGTGCCAGTACCCCCAAACGGGCCAAGGGAAACATTCAGTACTTC. This gives the protein CASTPKRAKGNIQYF.